This T cell receptor (beta chain) was identified during a study of cytomegalovirus exposure and HLA in healthy donors. PCR amplification relied on 60 Vbeta primers (plus 13 Jbeta primers). Clones were read by immunoSEQ multiplex PCR, and TCRdb kept only the in-frame ones, dropping some. The sample carries 130,000 to 150,000 clones, over 70% recorded once. For this clone: Its antigen is undetermined.

CDR3 length equals 14 residues. The ends were cut back, 2 bases at V and 7 bases at J, with 12 bases in the middle. Germline values: CDR1 SGHRS, CDR2 YFSETQ. Study-wide results and caveats: Among TCR beta chains, those listed as cytomegalovirus-associated numbered about 150. Despite most TCR sequences being rare, some public TCRs occurred in many donors. Accurate predictions that matched the HLA-A and HLA-B alleles of most subjects were reportedly made from TCR beta sequences. Roughly uniform sequencing depth across donors was assumed, possibly incorrectly.

The sequenced sample consisted of PBMCs. The chain uses TRBV5-1 and TRBJ1-4; TRBD1 might be the D (6 bases). The TCR comes from a middle-aged man in good health and CMV-seropositive. Here the CDR3 reads CASSFGGAGEKLFF. The CDR3 DNA reads TGCGCCAGCAGCTTCGGGGGGGCGGGTGAAAAACTGTTTTTT.